The 17 T cell receptor beta chains reported below all come from one sample, sequenced in a study of T-cell memory formation after mild COVID-19 (dated by TCRdb to the early 2020s). The method behind the library was 5' RACE. Reads for this sample came from an Illumina NovaSeq 6000. The raw public data were reprocessed by TCRdb itself: fastp quality trimming at Q25, MiXCR clonotype calling, in-frame beta chains only. Rows matching on CDR3 protein sequence are summarized as one entry with the most common DNA and genes. The sample data list 250,000 to 350,000 distinct CDR3 sequences, and 16% of these were observed just once. The ten largest clonotypes hold approximately 25% of the sample. Sequencing used PBMCs or a T cell subset sorted from them (not recorded which). Every receptor here comes from a man aged 18 to 29 who had mild COVID-19 (a few samples of this study predate the infection). The sample titles of this study are shuffled in the database, so cell type and time point are left out; the donor was told from shared clones.

This clonotype was seen a handful of times. The chain carries TRBV7-3 and TRBJ2-2; 7 bases agree with TRBD2. Germline V gene sequence: CDR1 SGHTA, CDR2 FQGTGA. CDR3 length equals 19 residues. J was trimmed by 7 bases and V by 2 bases; bases with no gene match: 19. CDR3 DNA: TGTGCCAGCAGCTTAGGTGCAGCTTTAGCGGGTCCATCCCTCGGGGAGCTGTTTTTT. Protein sequence: CASSLGAALAGPSLGELFF.

The sample holds a few counts of this clonotype. This rearrangement joins TRBV4-1 to TRBJ1-1; tentatively, D is TRBD1 (5 bases). CDR3 length: 15 amino acids. CDR1 is MGHRA, CDR2 YSYEKL, per germline. Trimming removed 4 bases from V and 5 bases from J, with 17 bases in between. CDR3 DNA sequence: TGCGCCAGCAGCCCCCGGATCGGGGGAGGGACTGAAGCTTTCTTT. This encodes CASSPRIGGGTEAFF.

This clonotype was recorded a few times. The V and J genes are TRBV12-3 or TRBV12-4 and TRBJ2-7; 11 bases align to TRBD2. With V trimmed by 3 bases and J by 0 bases, 7 bases remained unmatched. This CDR3 contains 17 residues. CDR3 loop: CASSFLLAGAFSYEQYV. The CDR3 bases are TGTGCCAGCAGTTTTTTACTAGCGGGGGCCTTCTCCTACGAGCAGTACGTC.

The chain carries TRBV7-3 and TRBJ2-5, with D hard to call. The V gene's germline CDR1 is SGHTA and CDR2 FQGTGA. The V gene lost 6 bases and the J gene lost 1 base, with 12 bases spanning the gap. CDR3 length equals 14 residues. The CDR3 sequence: CASSKGGPQETQYF. The CDR3 nucleotides are TGTGCCAGCAGTAAAGGTGGACCCCAAGAGACCCAGTACTTC.

The sample holds a few counts of this clonotype. The chain carries TRBV10-3 and TRBJ2-5; 13 nucleotides line up with TRBD2. The trim removed 6 bases at V and 0 bases at J, leaving 7 bases unmatched. This CDR3 spans 17 amino acids. The germline gives CDR1 ENHRY, CDR2 SYGVKD. Here the CDR3 reads CAISFGGTSGDQETQYF. The DNA of the CDR3 is TGTGCCATCAGCTTTGGGGGGACTAGCGGGGACCAAGAGACCCAGTACTTC.

This clonotype occurred a few times. The rearrangement joins TRBV10-3 to TRBJ2-7; possible D gene TRBD1, 5 bases. Trimming cost V 2 bases and J 5 bases, with 10 bases left between them. Germline CDR1 reads ENHRY; CDR2 reads SYGVKD. CDR3 size: 13 residues. The CDR3 region is CAISEGQGNEQYF. Here the CDR3 DNA reads TGTGCCATCAGTGAGGGGCAGGGCAACGAGCAGTACTTC.

This clonotype was picked up many times. This chain links TRBV5-1 with TRBJ2-3; D is possibly TRBD2 (7 bases). The germline V and J ends were trimmed by 4 bases and 2 bases, with 23 bases remaining between them. CDR3 size: 18 residues. From germline, CDR1 is SGHRS and CDR2 YFSETQ. The chain's CDR3 is CASSTPVPSGTTTDTQYF. Here the CDR3 DNA reads TGCGCCAGCAGCACCCCCGTTCCCAGCGGGACAACCACAGATACGCAGTATTTT.

This clonotype occurred a few times. The chain uses TRBV10-3 and TRBJ2-7, with D possibly being TRBD1 or TRBD2 (5 bases each). Germline-derived CDR1 and CDR2 are ENHRY and SYGVKD. V shed 5 bases and J shed 2 bases, with 13 bases lying between them. This CDR3 contains 14 residues. The CDR3 DNA reads TGTGCCATCAGTAAATGGGACGCCGCCTACGAGCAGTACTTC. This gives the protein CAISKWDAAYEQYF.

This clonotype was counted only a few times. The chain couples TRBV28 to TRBJ2-3; 9 nucleotides line up with TRBD2. This CDR3 comprises 15 residues. Germline V gives CDR1 MDHEN, CDR2 SYDVKM. The V segment lost 3 bases and the J segment 5 bases; nucleotides outside the gene matches: 6. The CDR3, as DNA: TGTGCCAGCAGTTTTGCGGGGGGGCTCGGAGATACGCAGTATTTT. It is translated as CASSFAGGLGDTQYF.

This chain uses TRBV4-3 with TRBJ2-5; 10 nucleotides line up with TRBD2. Germline CDR1 and CDR2: LGHNA and YSLEER. The CDR3 loop spans 18 amino acids. After removal of 1 base from V and 4 bases from J, the junction contained 12 bases not matched to a gene. The CDR3, as DNA: TGCGCCAGCAGCCAAGGGGCTAGCGGGGGCGGGTACGGAGAGACCCAGTACTTC. This sequence encodes CASSQGASGGGYGETQYF.

The chain links TRBV6-5 to TRBJ2-2, with 7 bases identical to TRBD2. CDR3 size: 16 residues. V shed 6 bases, J shed 2 bases, and the junction held 9 bases outside the gene matches. Germline V gene sequence: CDR1 MNHEY, CDR2 SVGAGI. CDR3 sequence (DNA): TGTGCCAGCAGAAATCCCCAGCGGGGAAACACCGGGGAGCTGTTTTTT. Amino acid sequence: CASRNPQRGNTGELFF.

The CDR3 sequence: CASRSFILLAVQKSVGAFF. For the CDR3, the DNA is TGTGCCAGCAGAAGCTTCATCTTACTCGCCGTTCAAAAGAGTGTAGGAGCTTTCTTT. V gene TRBV6-6 combines with J gene TRBJ1-1; unclear D gene. Germline V lookup: CDR1 MNHNY, CDR2 SVGAGI (reference sequence). Trimming took off 6 bases at V and 10 bases at J, with 36 bases between the two ends. This CDR3 has 19 residues.

The rearrangement uses TRBV13 and TRBJ2-7, with no clear D. Germline-derived CDR1 and CDR2 are PRHDT and FYEKMQ (reference sequence). Trimming left V 4 bases short and J 1 base short, with 8 bases between. This CDR3 spans 13 amino acids. Here the CDR3 DNA reads TGTGCCAGCAGCTCTGGACCTTCCTACGAGCAGTACGTC. Amino acids: CASSSGPSYEQYV.

The chain couples TRBV7-2 to TRBJ1-3; the D gene is possibly TRBD1 (6 bases). The CDR3 is 15 amino acids. Trimming removed 5 bases at V and 4 bases at J, with 15 bases between. Germline loops: CDR1 SGHTA, CDR2 FQGNSA. Here the CDR3 reads CASSARQVSGNTIYF. In DNA form, the CDR3 reads TGTGCCAGCAGCGCCAGACAGGTGTCAGGAAACACCATATATTTT.

The rearrangement links TRBV4-2 to TRBJ2-1; 7 bases align to TRBD2. Germline V gene sequence: CDR1 LGHNA, CDR2 YNFKEQ. The CDR3 is 16 amino acids. Losses at the gene ends were 3 bases for V and 7 bases for J; bases not matched to a gene: 12. CDR3 sequence (DNA): TGTGCCAGCAGCCACTCAGTTAGGGGAGGGGTGAATGAGCAGTTCTTC. This sequence encodes CASSHSVRGGVNEQFF.

The chain has TRBV24-1 and TRBJ2-1; 8 positions match TRBD1. Germline CDR1 KGHDR, CDR2 SFDVKD. After removal of 1 base from V and 7 bases from J, the junction contained 8 bases not matched to a gene. This CDR3 spans 16 amino acids. CDR3 sequence reads: CATSDLRQGTGNEQFF. CDR3 sequence (DNA): TGTGCCACCAGTGATTTACGACAGGGGACCGGGAATGAGCAGTTCTTC.

This clonotype was found many times. V is TRBV4-1 and J is TRBJ2-5; tentative D call: TRBD1 (6 bases). Germline values: CDR1 MGHRA, CDR2 YSYEKL. The CDR3 contains 14 residues. V was trimmed by 1 base and J by 5 bases, leaving 11 bases between them. CDR3 amino acids: CASSQVAGVETQYF. CDR3 in DNA: TGCGCCAGCAGCCAAGTCGCAGGGGTGGAGACCCAGTACTTC.